These T cell receptor beta chains were read from a single sample in a study of tumor and adjacent non-tumor tissue in lung cancer. One entry per CDR3 protein results from TCRdb running MiXCR on the multiplex PCR reads. The data contain about 76,000 distinct CDR3 sequences, about two thirds of them singletons. The sample comprised lung tumor tissue. The receptors derive from a woman in her 70s with non-small cell lung cancer. The CDR3 runs from the conserved cysteine through the conserved F or W. Fields, in order: CDR3 DNA, CDR3 protein, D gene, V gene, clone size, J gene. D genes are given only for firm matches. Expanded clones get a size class; other rows say once, few or many, or leave the size out.

cdr3_nt: TGTGTCTGCAGCTCGCCCGGAAACACCATATATTTT; cdr3_aa: CVCSSPGNTIYF; d_call: NA; v_call: TRBV7-8; clone_size: NA; j_call: TRBJ1-3
cdr3_nt: TGCAGTGCTAGAGATGCAGGGATGGGGGAAAAACTGTTTTTT; cdr3_aa: CSARDAGMGEKLFF; d_call: NA; v_call: TRBV20-1; clone_size: NA; j_call: TRBJ1-4
cdr3_nt: TGCGCCAGCAGCTTGGATCCTAGCGGGGGCACAGATACGCAGTATTTT; cdr3_aa: CASSLDPSGGTDTQYF; d_call: TRBD2; v_call: TRBV5-1; clone_size: many; j_call: TRBJ2-3
cdr3_nt: TGTGCCATCAGTGAAGGACTAGCAGTCATGAGCTACGAGCGGTACTTC; cdr3_aa: CAISEGLAVMSYERYF; d_call: TRBD2; v_call: TRBV10-3; clone_size: NA; j_call: TRBJ2-7
cdr3_nt: TGTGCCAGCAGTCAGAGACAGGGAATTCCCTACGAGCAGTACTTC; cdr3_aa: CASSQRQGIPYEQYF; d_call: TRBD1; v_call: TRBV12-3/TRBV12-4; clone_size: NA; j_call: TRBJ2-7
cdr3_nt: TGTGCCAGAAGTTCGGCGAGGGACAGAGTGGAAAACTATGGCTACACCTTC; cdr3_aa: CARSSARDRVENYGYTF; d_call: TRBD1; v_call: TRBV6-5; clone_size: NA; j_call: TRBJ1-2
cdr3_nt: TGCAGTGCTAGGGGGACTAGCGGGAGTCACGGGGAGCTGTTTTTT; cdr3_aa: CSARGTSGSHGELFF; d_call: TRBD2; v_call: TRBV20-1; clone_size: NA; j_call: TRBJ2-2
cdr3_nt: TGTGCCAGCAGTTTGCTAGGGGGACAGTGGAACTACGAGGAGTACTTC; cdr3_aa: CASSLLGGQWNYEEYF; d_call: TRBD1; v_call: TRBV28; clone_size: NA; j_call: TRBJ2-7
cdr3_nt: TGCGCCAGCAGCTTGGTGTCGGGACAGGGGGTCAGGGATACTGAAGCTTTCTTT; cdr3_aa: CASSLVSGQGVRDTEAFF; d_call: TRBD1; v_call: TRBV5-1; clone_size: few; j_call: TRBJ1-1
cdr3_nt: TGCAGTGCGCAAAATAGCAATCAGCCCCAGCATTTT; cdr3_aa: CSAQNSNQPQHF; d_call: NA; v_call: TRBV20-1; clone_size: many; j_call: TRBJ1-5
cdr3_nt: TGTGTCAGCTGCCCTAGCGGTGTGGAGACCCTGTACTTC; cdr3_aa: CVSCPSGVETLYF; d_call: TRBD2; v_call: TRBV11-3; clone_size: NA; j_call: TRBJ2-5
cdr3_nt: TGTATCAGCAACCAAAAGGACAGGGGCTCGAAAGGCTACACCTTC; cdr3_aa: CISNQKDRGSKGYTF; d_call: TRBD1; v_call: TRBV4-2; clone_size: NA; j_call: TRBJ1-2
cdr3_nt: TGTGCCAGCAGCTTGGAGGGAGGGGTCCATGAGCAGTTCTTC; cdr3_aa: CASSLEGGVHEQFF; d_call: TRBD2; v_call: TRBV5-6; clone_size: many; j_call: TRBJ2-1
cdr3_nt: TGCAGCGTTGAATTTACTAGCGGGATCCCCCATGAGCAGCTCTTC; cdr3_aa: CSVEFTSGIPHEQLF; d_call: TRBD2; v_call: TRBV29-1; clone_size: NA; j_call: TRBJ2-1
cdr3_nt: TGCAGTGTTAGAGTAGGGACTAGCGGGAGCTACGAGCAGTATTTC; cdr3_aa: CSVRVGTSGSYEQYF; d_call: TRBD2; v_call: TRBV20-1; clone_size: NA; j_call: TRBJ2-7
cdr3_nt: TGCAGCGGCCATCTAGCGGGACGAAGAACAGATACAAGGTATTTT; cdr3_aa: CSGHLAGRRTDTRYF; d_call: TRBD2; v_call: TRBV29-1; clone_size: NA; j_call: TRBJ2-3
cdr3_nt: TGTGTCAGCAGTTTACCGGAACTCCCACAAGAGATCCAGTACTTC; cdr3_aa: CVSSLPELPQEIQYF; d_call: NA; v_call: TRBV12-3/TRBV12-4; clone_size: NA; j_call: TRBJ2-5
cdr3_nt: TGCGCCAGCAGCCCCGGGACTAGCGGATTAAATAAGCAGTTCTTC; cdr3_aa: CASSPGTSGLNKQFF; d_call: TRBD2; v_call: TRBV5-1; clone_size: NA; j_call: TRBJ2-1
cdr3_nt: TGTGCCAGCAGTTACTCTGTCGGCAGGGTGTACGAGCAGTACTTC; cdr3_aa: CASSYSVGRVYEQYF; d_call: NA; v_call: TRBV6-6; clone_size: many; j_call: TRBJ2-7
cdr3_nt: TGTGCGAGCAGGAGCACAGATACGCAGTATTTT; cdr3_aa: CASRSTDTQYF; d_call: NA; v_call: TRBV12-3/TRBV12-4; clone_size: NA; j_call: TRBJ2-3
cdr3_nt: TGTGCCAGCAGTCGCCGAAGAGCGTACTACACCGGGGAGCTGTTTTTT; cdr3_aa: CASSRRRAYYTGELFF; d_call: NA; v_call: TRBV6-6; clone_size: NA; j_call: TRBJ2-2
cdr3_nt: TGTGCCAGCAGTAAGTGGAGTACTCTGAACACTGAAGCTTTCTTT; cdr3_aa: CASSKWSTLNTEAFF; d_call: NA; v_call: TRBV10-2; clone_size: NA; j_call: TRBJ1-1
cdr3_nt: TGTGCCAGCAGTCAAACCCCGGGACAGGGGCTTGGGGAGACCCAGTACTTC; cdr3_aa: CASSQTPGQGLGETQYF; d_call: TRBD1; v_call: TRBV4-2; clone_size: NA; j_call: TRBJ2-5
cdr3_nt: TGTGCCAGCAGTTACTCCACTGGACAGGGGAAGTTCTTC; cdr3_aa: CASSYSTGQGKFF; d_call: TRBD1; v_call: TRBV6-6; clone_size: NA; j_call: TRBJ2-1
cdr3_nt: TGTGCCAGCATGACTAGCGGGCACGGGGAGCTGTTTTTT; cdr3_aa: CASMTSGHGELFF; d_call: TRBD2; v_call: TRBV2; clone_size: many; j_call: TRBJ2-2
cdr3_nt: TGCGCCAGCAGTCGGGACAGGGGCAACGAGCAGTACTTC; cdr3_aa: CASSRDRGNEQYF; d_call: TRBD1; v_call: TRBV10-1; clone_size: medium-sized; j_call: TRBJ2-7
cdr3_nt: TGTGCCAGCAGCCCTCGACAGGGGGCGCAAGAAAAACTGTTTTTT; cdr3_aa: CASSPRQGAQEKLFF; d_call: TRBD1; v_call: TRBV7-9; clone_size: NA; j_call: TRBJ1-4
cdr3_nt: TGCAGTGCTAATGCCACAGGGATTATCTATGGCTACACCTTC; cdr3_aa: CSANATGIIYGYTF; d_call: NA; v_call: TRBV20-1; clone_size: NA; j_call: TRBJ1-2
cdr3_nt: TGTACCAGCAGTAGGACTAGCGCATTTACTGCCTACGAGCAGTATTTC; cdr3_aa: CTSSRTSAFTAYEQYF; d_call: TRBD2; v_call: TRBV6-1; clone_size: NA; j_call: TRBJ2-7
cdr3_nt: TGCAGTGCTATTCGTTCCAGCAATCAGCCCCAGCATTTT; cdr3_aa: CSAIRSSNQPQHF; d_call: NA; v_call: TRBV20-1; clone_size: NA; j_call: TRBJ1-5
cdr3_nt: TGCAGCATCGAAGCCGATAATCAGCCCCAGCATTTT; cdr3_aa: CSIEADNQPQHF; d_call: NA; v_call: TRBV29-1; clone_size: NA; j_call: TRBJ1-5
cdr3_nt: TGCAGCGTTGATCGGGGAACTAGGGGGCCTCTAGGTGAGCAGTTCTTC; cdr3_aa: CSVDRGTRGPLGEQFF; d_call: TRBD1; v_call: TRBV29-1; clone_size: once; j_call: TRBJ2-1
cdr3_nt: TGCGCCGGCAGCCAACGCCCCGTTTGGAACACCGGGGAGCTGTTTTTT; cdr3_aa: CAGSQRPVWNTGELFF; d_call: NA; v_call: TRBV4-1; clone_size: NA; j_call: TRBJ2-2
cdr3_nt: TGCAGTGCTAGATCGGACAGAAGATATGGCTACATCTTC; cdr3_aa: CSARSDRRYGYIF; d_call: NA; v_call: TRBV20-1; clone_size: few; j_call: TRBJ1-2
cdr3_nt: TGCAGTGCTAGAGGTGCGGGGGCAGAGGCGGAGACCCAGTACTTC; cdr3_aa: CSARGAGAEAETQYF; d_call: NA; v_call: TRBV20-1; clone_size: few; j_call: TRBJ2-5
cdr3_nt: TGTGCCAGCAGCGCGTACTTGAATGCGGGAGCTTACGAGCAGTACTTC; cdr3_aa: CASSAYLNAGAYEQYF; d_call: TRBD2; v_call: TRBV11-2; clone_size: NA; j_call: TRBJ2-7
cdr3_nt: TGCAGTGCAGAGGGGAGGCCGAGAAATCAGCCCCAGCATTTT; cdr3_aa: CSAEGRPRNQPQHF; d_call: NA; v_call: TRBV20-1; clone_size: many; j_call: TRBJ1-5
cdr3_nt: TGTGCCAGCAGCACATGGGGGAATGAGCAGCTCTTC; cdr3_aa: CASSTWGNEQLF; d_call: NA; v_call: TRBV5-6; clone_size: NA; j_call: TRBJ2-1
cdr3_nt: TGCGCCAGCAGTGACAAGGGAGGTGGGGCCAACGTCCTGACTTTC; cdr3_aa: CASSDKGGGANVLTF; d_call: NA; v_call: TRBV12-3/TRBV12-4; clone_size: NA; j_call: TRBJ2-6
cdr3_nt: TGTGCCATTAGGTTCGGGGCAGTGCACTATAATTCACCCCTCCACTTT; cdr3_aa: CAIRFGAVHYNSPLHF; d_call: NA; v_call: TRBV7-8; clone_size: NA; j_call: TRBJ1-6
cdr3_nt: TGTGCCAGCAGCTTGGGGTTAGCGATCCAAGAGACCCAGTACTTC; cdr3_aa: CASSLGLAIQETQYF; d_call: NA; v_call: TRBV5-5; clone_size: many; j_call: TRBJ2-5
cdr3_nt: TGTGCCAGCAGTTATACTAGGGCGGGAGGCCCCTACAGTGAGGAGTTCTTC; cdr3_aa: CASSYTRAGGPYSEEFF; d_call: TRBD2; v_call: TRBV6-2/TRBV6-3; clone_size: NA; j_call: TRBJ2-1
cdr3_nt: TGTGCCAGCAGCATGTCCCGGGACAGGGACGAGCAGTACTTC; cdr3_aa: CASSMSRDRDEQYF; d_call: TRBD1; v_call: TRBV7-2; clone_size: NA; j_call: TRBJ2-7
cdr3_nt: TGTGCCTGGAGATTACCCGGGAGCTCCTACGAGCACTACTTC; cdr3_aa: CAWRLPGSSYEHYF; d_call: NA; v_call: TRBV30; clone_size: NA; j_call: TRBJ2-7
cdr3_nt: TGTGCCAGCAGTTATACTAGGGTTGGAGGCCCCTACAATGAGCAGTTCTTC; cdr3_aa: CASSYTRVGGPYNEQFF; d_call: NA; v_call: TRBV6-2/TRBV6-3; clone_size: NA; j_call: TRBJ2-1
cdr3_nt: TGCAGAGTGGGCCGGGAGTTCACAGATACGCTGCATTTT; cdr3_aa: CRVGREFTDTLHF; d_call: NA; v_call: TRBV29-1; clone_size: NA; j_call: TRBJ2-3
cdr3_nt: TGTGCCAGCAGTTTTAGGGGCGGGATTTACAATGAGCAGTTCTTC; cdr3_aa: CASSFRGGIYNEQFF; d_call: NA; v_call: TRBV28; clone_size: many; j_call: TRBJ2-1
cdr3_nt: TGCGCCAGCAGCCAAGCGTTAGGGGTCTACACTGAGCAGTTCTTC; cdr3_aa: CASSQALGVYTEQFF; d_call: NA; v_call: TRBV4-1; clone_size: NA; j_call: TRBJ2-1
cdr3_nt: TGTGCCAGCAGCTTGGAGGGACAGGGCTCCTACAATGAGCAGTTCTTC; cdr3_aa: CASSLEGQGSYNEQFF; d_call: TRBD1; v_call: TRBV5-4; clone_size: many; j_call: TRBJ2-1
cdr3_nt: TGTGTCAGCAGTGAGGACTCACAGTCCTACGAGCAGTACTTC; cdr3_aa: CVSSEDSQSYEQYF; d_call: NA; v_call: TRBV6-1; clone_size: NA; j_call: TRBJ2-7
cdr3_nt: TGTGCCACCAATACCGGGACATCATACGAGCAGTACTTT; cdr3_aa: CATNTGTSYEQYF; d_call: NA; v_call: TRBV10-3; clone_size: NA; j_call: TRBJ2-7
cdr3_nt: TGTGCCAGCAGCTCACCCCAGGCTAGCGGGAGATACGAGCAGTACTTC; cdr3_aa: CASSSPQASGRYEQYF; d_call: TRBD2; v_call: TRBV28; clone_size: NA; j_call: TRBJ2-7
cdr3_nt: TGCGCCAGCGGCCATGTCGGGGCGTCGCAGCCCCAGTATTTT; cdr3_aa: CASGHVGASQPQYF; d_call: NA; v_call: TRBV4-1; clone_size: NA; j_call: TRBJ2-3
cdr3_nt: TGCAACGTGAAACAGGGTAGAGGGCACAATGAGCGGTTCTTC; cdr3_aa: CNVKQGRGHNERFF; d_call: NA; v_call: TRBV29-1; clone_size: once; j_call: TRBJ2-1
cdr3_nt: TGCAGTGCTACAAGAGCGGGAGAGGAAACCGGGGAGCTGTTTTTT; cdr3_aa: CSATRAGEETGELFF; d_call: TRBD2; v_call: TRBV20-1; clone_size: NA; j_call: TRBJ2-2
cdr3_nt: TGTGCCAGCAGAATCGGGACAGGGCCCTCCTACGAGCAGTACTTC; cdr3_aa: CASRIGTGPSYEQYF; d_call: TRBD1; v_call: TRBV6-1; clone_size: NA; j_call: TRBJ2-7
cdr3_nt: TGTGCCAGCAGTACCACCTCGGGACAGGGCTACAATGAGCAGTTCTTC; cdr3_aa: CASSTTSGQGYNEQFF; d_call: TRBD1; v_call: TRBV6-5; clone_size: many; j_call: TRBJ2-1
cdr3_nt: TGTGCCAGCAGTGGAGGGGGGGGGATAAGTAGCAATCAGCCCCAGCATTTT; cdr3_aa: CASSGGGGISSNQPQHF; d_call: NA; v_call: TRBV6-1; clone_size: many; j_call: TRBJ1-5
cdr3_nt: TGTGCCAGCAGCTTAGCGGGAGTCCGCAATGAGCAGTTCTTC; cdr3_aa: CASSLAGVRNEQFF; d_call: NA; v_call: TRBV7-9; clone_size: many; j_call: TRBJ2-1